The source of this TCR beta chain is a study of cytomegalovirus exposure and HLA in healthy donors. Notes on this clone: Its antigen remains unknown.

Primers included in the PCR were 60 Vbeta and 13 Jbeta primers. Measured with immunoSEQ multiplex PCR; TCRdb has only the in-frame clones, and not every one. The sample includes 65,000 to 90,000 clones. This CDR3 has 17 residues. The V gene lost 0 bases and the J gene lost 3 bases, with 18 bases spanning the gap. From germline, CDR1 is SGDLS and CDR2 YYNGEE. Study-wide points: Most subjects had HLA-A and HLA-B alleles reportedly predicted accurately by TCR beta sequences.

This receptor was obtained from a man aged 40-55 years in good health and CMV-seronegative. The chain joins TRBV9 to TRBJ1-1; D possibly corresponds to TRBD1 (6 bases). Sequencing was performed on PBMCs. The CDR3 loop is CASSVAIQGPIDTEAFF. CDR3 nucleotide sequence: TGTGCCAGCAGCGTAGCTATACAGGGCCCTATCGACACTGAAGCTTTCTTT.